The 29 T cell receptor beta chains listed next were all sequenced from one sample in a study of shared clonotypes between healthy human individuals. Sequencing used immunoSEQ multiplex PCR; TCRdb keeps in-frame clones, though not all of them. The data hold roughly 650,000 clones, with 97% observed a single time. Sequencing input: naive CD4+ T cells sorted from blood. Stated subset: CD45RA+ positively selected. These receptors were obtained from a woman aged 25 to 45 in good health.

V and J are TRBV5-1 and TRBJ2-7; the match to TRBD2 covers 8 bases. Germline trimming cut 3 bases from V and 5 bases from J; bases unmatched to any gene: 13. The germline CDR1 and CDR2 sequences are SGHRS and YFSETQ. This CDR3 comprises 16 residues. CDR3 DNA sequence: TGCGCCAGCAGCTCCGGGACTATAGCGGGAAGGAACGAGCAGTACTTC. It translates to CASSSGTIAGRNEQYF.

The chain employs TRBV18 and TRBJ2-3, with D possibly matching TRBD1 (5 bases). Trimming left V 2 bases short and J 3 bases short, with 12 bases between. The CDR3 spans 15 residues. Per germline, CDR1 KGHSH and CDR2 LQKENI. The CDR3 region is CASSPSGLSTDTQYF. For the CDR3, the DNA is TGTGCCAGCTCACCATCAGGGCTTTCGACAGATACGCAGTATTTT.

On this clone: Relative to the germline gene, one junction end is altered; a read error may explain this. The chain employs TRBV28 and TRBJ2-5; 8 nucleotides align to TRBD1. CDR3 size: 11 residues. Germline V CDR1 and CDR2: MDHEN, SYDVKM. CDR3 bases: TGTGCCAGCAGTCTCGAGGACAGGGTAGACTTC. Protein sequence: CASSLEDRVDF.

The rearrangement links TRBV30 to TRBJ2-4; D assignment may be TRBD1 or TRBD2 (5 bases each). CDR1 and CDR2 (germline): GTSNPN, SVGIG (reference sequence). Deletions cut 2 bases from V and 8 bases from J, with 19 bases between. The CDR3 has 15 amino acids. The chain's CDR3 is CAWSPGRGVVYIQYF. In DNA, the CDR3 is TGTGCCTGGAGTCCGGGCCGGGGCGTTGTGTACATTCAGTACTTC.

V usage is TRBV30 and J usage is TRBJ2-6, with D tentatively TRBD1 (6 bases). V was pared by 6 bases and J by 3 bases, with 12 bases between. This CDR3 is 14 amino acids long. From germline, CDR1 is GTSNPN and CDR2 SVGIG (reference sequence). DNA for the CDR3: TGTGCCTGTAATACAGGGTTTGGGGCCAACGTCCTGACTTTC. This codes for CACNTGFGANVLTF.

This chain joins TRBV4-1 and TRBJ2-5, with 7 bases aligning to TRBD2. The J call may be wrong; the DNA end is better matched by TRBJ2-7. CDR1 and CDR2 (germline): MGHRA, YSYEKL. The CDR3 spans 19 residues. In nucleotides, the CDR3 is TGCGCCAGCAGCCAAGATAGCTCGTTGACGGGCGGGAGCTCCTACGAGCAGTACTTC. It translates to CASSQDSSLTGGSSYEQYF.

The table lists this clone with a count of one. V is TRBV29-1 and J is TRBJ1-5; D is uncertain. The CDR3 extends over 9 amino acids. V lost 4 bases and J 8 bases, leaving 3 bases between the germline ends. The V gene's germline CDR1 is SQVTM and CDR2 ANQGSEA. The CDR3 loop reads CSVGKPQHF. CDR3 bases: TGCAGCGTTGGCAAGCCCCAGCATTTT.

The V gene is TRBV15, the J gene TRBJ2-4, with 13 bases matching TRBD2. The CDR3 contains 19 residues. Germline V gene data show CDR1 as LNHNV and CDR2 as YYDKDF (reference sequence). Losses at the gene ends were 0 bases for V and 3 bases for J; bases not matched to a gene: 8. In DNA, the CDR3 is TGTGCCACCAGCAGAGATCCACTAGCGGGAGGGCCGGGCAAAAACATTCAGTACTTC. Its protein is CATSRDPLAGGPGKNIQYF.

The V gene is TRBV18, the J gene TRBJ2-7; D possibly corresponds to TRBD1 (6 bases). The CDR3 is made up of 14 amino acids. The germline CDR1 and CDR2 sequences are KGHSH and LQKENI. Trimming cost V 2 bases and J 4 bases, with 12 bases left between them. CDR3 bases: TGTGCCAGCTCACCAGCGCAGGGGTCATACGAGCAGTACTTC. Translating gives CASSPAQGSYEQYF.

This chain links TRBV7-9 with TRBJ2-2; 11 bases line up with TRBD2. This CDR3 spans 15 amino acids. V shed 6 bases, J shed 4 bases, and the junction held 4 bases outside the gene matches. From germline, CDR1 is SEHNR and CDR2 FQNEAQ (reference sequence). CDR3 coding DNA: TGTGCCAGCAGGTCCGGGACTAGCGGCACCGGGGAGCTGTTTTTT. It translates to CASRSGTSGTGELFF.

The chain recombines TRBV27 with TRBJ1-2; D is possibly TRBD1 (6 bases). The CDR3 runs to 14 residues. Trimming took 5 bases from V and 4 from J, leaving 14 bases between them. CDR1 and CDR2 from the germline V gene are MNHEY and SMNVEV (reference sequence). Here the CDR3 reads CASSRLGGGYGYTF. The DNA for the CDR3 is TGTGCCAGCAGTCGCTTGGGAGGGGGCTATGGCTACACCTTC.

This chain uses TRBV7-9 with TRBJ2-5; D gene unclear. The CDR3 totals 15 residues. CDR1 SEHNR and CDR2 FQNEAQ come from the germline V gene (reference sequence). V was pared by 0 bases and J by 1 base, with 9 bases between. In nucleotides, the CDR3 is TGTGCCAGCAGCTTAGCGGGTTGGGTCCAAGAGACCCAGTACTTC. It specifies CASSLAGWVQETQYF.

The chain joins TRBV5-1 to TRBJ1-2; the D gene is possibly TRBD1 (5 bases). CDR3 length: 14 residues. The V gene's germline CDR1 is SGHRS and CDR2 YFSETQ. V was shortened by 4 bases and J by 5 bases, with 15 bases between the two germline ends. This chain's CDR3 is CASSTNGQHYGYTF. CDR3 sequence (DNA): TGCGCCAGCAGCACGAACGGACAACATTATGGCTACACCTTC.

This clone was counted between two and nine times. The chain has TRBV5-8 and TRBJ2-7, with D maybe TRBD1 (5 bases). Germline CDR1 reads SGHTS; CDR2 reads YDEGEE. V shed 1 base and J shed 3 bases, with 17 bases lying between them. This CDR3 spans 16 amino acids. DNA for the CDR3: TGTGCCAGCAGCTTGAAAATCGGGCAGGGTGGCTACGAGCAGTACTTC. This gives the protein CASSLKIGQGGYEQYF.

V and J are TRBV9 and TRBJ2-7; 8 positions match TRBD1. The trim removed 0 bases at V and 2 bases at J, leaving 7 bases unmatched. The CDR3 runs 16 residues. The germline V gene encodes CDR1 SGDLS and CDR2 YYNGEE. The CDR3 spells CASSVAQDRGPYEQYF. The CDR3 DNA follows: TGTGCCAGCAGCGTAGCTCAAGACAGGGGCCCCTACGAGCAGTACTTC.

The CDR3 DNA reads TGTGCCAGCAGTTTGGGTCTCACCTATAATTCACCCCTCCACTTT. Protein: CASSLGLTYNSPLHF. The J gene is TRBJ1-6, the V gene TRBV27, with no clear D. V lost 3 bases and J 2 bases, leaving 8 bases between the germline ends. CDR1 MNHEY and CDR2 SMNVEV come from the germline V gene (reference sequence). The CDR3 has 15 residues.

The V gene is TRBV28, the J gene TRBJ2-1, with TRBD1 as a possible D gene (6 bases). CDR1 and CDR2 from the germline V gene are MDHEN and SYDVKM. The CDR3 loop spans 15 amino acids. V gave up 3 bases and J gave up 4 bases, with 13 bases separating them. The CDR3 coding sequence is TGTGCCAGCAGTTTGGGGGCCCCTCGGTACAATGAGCAGTTCTTC. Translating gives CASSLGAPRYNEQFF.

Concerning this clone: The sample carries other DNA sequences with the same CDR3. CDR3 sequence (DNA): TGCGCCAGCAGCCCAGCGGGAAGCACAGATACGCAGTATTTT. Its protein product is CASSPAGSTDTQYF. The rearrangement uses TRBV5-1 and TRBJ2-3, with 7 bases identical to TRBD2. The germline gives CDR1 SGHRS, CDR2 YFSETQ. Trimming at V came to 4 bases and at J to 0 bases, leaving 2 bases not matched to a gene. The CDR3 length is 14 residues.

This chain's CDR3 is CASSFTANTEAFF. In DNA form, the CDR3 reads TGTGCCAGCAGCTTCACCGCGAACACTGAAGCTTTCTTT. This sequence joins TRBV5-6 and TRBJ1-1; D is unclear. This CDR3 has 13 residues. Germline lookup yields CDR1 SGHDT and CDR2 YYEEEE. The V end lost 2 bases, the J end lost 1 base, and 6 bases lay between the germline ends.

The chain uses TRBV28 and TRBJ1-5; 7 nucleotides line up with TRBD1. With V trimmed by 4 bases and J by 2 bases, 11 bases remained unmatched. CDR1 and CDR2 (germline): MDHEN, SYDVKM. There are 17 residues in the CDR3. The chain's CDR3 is CASSSPRPGTGNQPQHF. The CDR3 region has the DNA TGTGCCAGCAGTTCCCCACGACCCGGGACAGGCAATCAGCCCCAGCATTTT.

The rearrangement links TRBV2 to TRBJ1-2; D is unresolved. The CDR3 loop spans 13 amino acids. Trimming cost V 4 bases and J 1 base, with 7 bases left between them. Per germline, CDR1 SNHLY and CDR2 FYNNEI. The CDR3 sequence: CASSGQVNYGYTF. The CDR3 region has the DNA TGTGCCAGCAGTGGACAAGTTAACTATGGCTACACCTTC.

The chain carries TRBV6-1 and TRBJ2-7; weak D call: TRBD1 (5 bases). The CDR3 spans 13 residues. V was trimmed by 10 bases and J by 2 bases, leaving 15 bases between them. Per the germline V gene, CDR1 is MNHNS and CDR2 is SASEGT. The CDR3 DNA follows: TGTGCCACCGACAGCATTACAACCTACGAGCAGTACTTC. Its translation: CATDSITTYEQYF.

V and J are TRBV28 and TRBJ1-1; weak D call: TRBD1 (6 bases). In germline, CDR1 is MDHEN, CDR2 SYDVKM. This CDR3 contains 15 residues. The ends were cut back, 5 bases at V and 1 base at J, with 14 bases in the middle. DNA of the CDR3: TGTGCCAGCAGTGAACCGTCGACAGGGAACACTGAAGCTTTCTTT. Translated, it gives CASSEPSTGNTEAFF.

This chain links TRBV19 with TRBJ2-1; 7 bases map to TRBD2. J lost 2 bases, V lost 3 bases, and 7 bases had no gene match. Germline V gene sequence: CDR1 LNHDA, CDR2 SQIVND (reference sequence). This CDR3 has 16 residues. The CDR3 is CASSISLAETYNEQFF. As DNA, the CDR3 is TGTGCCAGTAGTATTAGTCTAGCGGAGACCTACAATGAGCAGTTCTTC.

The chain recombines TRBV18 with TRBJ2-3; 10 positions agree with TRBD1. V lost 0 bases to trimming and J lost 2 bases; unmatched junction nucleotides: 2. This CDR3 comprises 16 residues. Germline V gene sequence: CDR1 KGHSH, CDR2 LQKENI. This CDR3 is CASSPPGTGATDTQYF. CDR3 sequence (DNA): TGTGCCAGCTCACCACCCGGGACAGGGGCCACAGATACGCAGTATTTT.

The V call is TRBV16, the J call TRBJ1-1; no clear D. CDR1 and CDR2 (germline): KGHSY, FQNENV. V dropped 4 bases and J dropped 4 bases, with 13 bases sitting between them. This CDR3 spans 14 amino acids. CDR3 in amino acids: CASSPGGVITEAFF. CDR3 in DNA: TGTGCCAGCAGCCCGGGTGGGGTTATCACTGAAGCTTTCTTT.

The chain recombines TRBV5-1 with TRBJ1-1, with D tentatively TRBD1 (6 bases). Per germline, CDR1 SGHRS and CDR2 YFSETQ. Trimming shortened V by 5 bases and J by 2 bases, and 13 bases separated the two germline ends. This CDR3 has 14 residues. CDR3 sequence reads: CASSYDRINTEAFF. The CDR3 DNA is TGCGCCAGCAGTTACGACAGGATAAACACTGAAGCTTTCTTT.

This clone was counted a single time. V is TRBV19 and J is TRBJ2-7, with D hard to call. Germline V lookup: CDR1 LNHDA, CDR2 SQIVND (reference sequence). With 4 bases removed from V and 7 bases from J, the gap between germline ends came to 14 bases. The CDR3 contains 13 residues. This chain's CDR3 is CASSTMTPREQYF. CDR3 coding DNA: TGTGCCAGTAGTACCATGACCCCGAGGGAGCAGTACTTC.

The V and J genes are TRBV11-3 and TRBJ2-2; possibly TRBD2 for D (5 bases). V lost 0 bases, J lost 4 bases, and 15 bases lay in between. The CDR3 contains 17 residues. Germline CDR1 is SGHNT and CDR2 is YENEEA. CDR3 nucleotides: TGTGCCAGCAGCTTAGATATGCTAGGAGGAGGCACCGGGGAGCTGTTTTTT. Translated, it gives CASSLDMLGGGTGELFF. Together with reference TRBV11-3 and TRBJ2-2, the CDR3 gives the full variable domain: EAGVVQSPRYKIIEKKQPVAFWCNPISGHNTLYWYLQNLGQGPELLIRYENEEAVDDSQLPKDRFSAERLKGVDSTLKIQPAELGDSAVYLCASSLDMLGGGTGELFFGEGSRLTVL.